The T cell receptor (beta chain) under discussion was sequenced for a study of cytomegalovirus exposure and HLA in healthy donors. Both 60 Vbeta primers and 13 Jbeta primers went into the PCR. Produced via immunoSEQ multiplex PCR; TCRdb's table is partial and in-frame only. The data show 200,000 to 250,000 clones, roughly 75% seen once. Germline CDR1 LNHDA, CDR2 SQIVND (reference sequence). This CDR3 contains 13 residues. Losses at the gene ends were 6 bases for V and 8 bases for J; bases not matched to a gene: 8. The sequencing sample was made of PBMCs. The V and J genes are TRBV19 and TRBJ1-2, with 8 bases that match TRBD1. The sequence was obtained from a woman aged 25-40 years in good health and CMV-seronegative. This CDR3 is CASRSQGALGYTF. DNA for the CDR3: TGTGCCAGTAGATCGCAGGGGGCTTTGGGCTACACCTTC.